One sample yielded the 16 T cell receptor beta chains listed below, sequenced in a study of T cell repertoires in cytomegalovirus infection. TCRdb itself ran the reads through MiXCR, one entry per CDR3 protein. The sample yields under 500,000 distinct CDR3 sequences, approximately 40% seen once. Which antigens these TCRs recognize remains unknown. The sample consisted of cultured PBMCs, taken from culture after CMV antigen stimulation. All receptors derive from a human donor in good health (CMV status not recorded). Some clones in this sample may be carry-over from other donors' samples.

This clonotype was counted a single time. The gene calls are TRBV28 and TRBJ2-4; D might be TRBD1 or TRBD2, each matching 5 bases. CDR3 size: 18 residues. CDR1 is MDHEN, CDR2 SYDVKM, per germline. The ends were cut back, 5 bases at V and 0 bases at J, with 20 bases in the middle. Written as DNA, the CDR3 is TGTGCCAGCAGTCCCCCCGGGGCAGGGATTAAAGCCAAAAACATTCAGTACTTC. Translation: CASSPPGAGIKAKNIQYF.

The chain has TRBV10-3 and TRBJ2-5, with 8 bases that match TRBD1. The CDR3 runs to 15 residues. Germline V gives CDR1 ENHRY, CDR2 SYGVKD. Unmatched junction bases numbered 5, after V lost 4 bases and J lost 1 base. CDR3 bases: TGTGCCATCAGTGGTGGCAGGGGGCTCCAAGAGACCCAGTACTTC. Translation: CAISGGRGLQETQYF.

The genes are TRBV7-2 and TRBJ2-1, with D unclear. The CDR3 sequence is 14 residues long. The V end lost 5 bases, the J end lost 3 bases, and 11 bases lay between the germline ends. Germline CDR1 is SGHTA and CDR2 is FQGNSA. The CDR3 region is CASSPPNLYNEQFF. The CDR3 DNA follows: TGTGCCAGCAGCCCCCCGAACCTCTACAATGAGCAGTTCTTC.

The rearrangement uses TRBV5-4 and TRBJ2-2; possible D gene TRBD1, 6 bases. The V end was cut by 2 bases, the J end by 6 bases, with 11 bases between. The CDR3 is 14 amino acids. Germline V CDR1 and CDR2: SGHNT, YYREEE (reference sequence). CDR3 DNA: TGTGCCAGCAGCTTAGGACAGACAGCCGGGGAGCTGTTTTTT. Translating gives CASSLGQTAGELFF.

This sequence joins TRBV6-2 or TRBV6-3 and TRBJ2-4; no reliable D call. The CDR3 runs 16 residues. Germline CDR1 and CDR2: MNHEY and SVGEGT. Trimming shortened V by 4 bases and J by 0 bases, and 13 bases separated the two germline ends. The CDR3 nucleotides read TGTGCCAGCAGTTTCCCTCGCCAACAAGCCAAAAACATTCAGTACTTC. Its protein is CASSFPRQQAKNIQYF.

This clonotype was seen a few times. The chain uses TRBV6-1 and TRBJ2-7; D ambiguous. This CDR3 contains 13 residues. Germline CDR1 MNHNS, CDR2 SASEGT. Trimming removed 5 bases at V and 3 bases at J, with 11 bases between. CDR3 in amino acids: CASSYGPSYEQYF. In DNA form, the CDR3 reads TGTGCCAGCAGTTACGGGCCGAGCTACGAGCAGTACTTC.

There are a few counts of this clonotype. The J gene is TRBJ2-7, the V gene TRBV7-2; 8 positions match TRBD2. V was pared by 5 bases and J by 2 bases, with 5 bases of the junction left unmatched. The CDR3 runs 14 residues. Germline CDR1 SGHTA, CDR2 FQGNSA. CDR3 residues: CASSLQAGAYEQYF. Written as DNA, the CDR3 is TGTGCCAGCAGCCTCCAAGCGGGGGCCTACGAGCAGTACTTC.

J is TRBJ1-1 and V is TRBV19; TRBD1 matches at 7 bases. The CDR3 spans 16 residues. Germline V gene data show CDR1 as LNHDA and CDR2 as SQIVND (reference sequence). Trimming cost V 9 bases and J 3 bases; bases outside gene matches: 16. In DNA, the CDR3 is TGTGCCAGCACGACAGGGTTAAGGGGGGGGGACACTGAAGCTTTCTTT. Amino acid sequence: CASTTGLRGGDTEAFF.

The V gene is TRBV7-2, the J gene TRBJ2-1; D gene uncertain. Trimming pared 5 bases from V and 0 bases from J, leaving 11 bases between. Germline V lookup: CDR1 SGHTA, CDR2 FQGNSA. This CDR3 is built from 15 residues. CDR3 nucleotides: TGTGCCAGCAGCCCGACCGGACCCTCCTACAATGAGCAGTTCTTC. Translation: CASSPTGPSYNEQFF.

The sample holds a few counts of this clonotype. The chain recombines TRBV7-2 with TRBJ2-1; D unclear. V was cut by 5 bases and J by 0 bases, with 14 bases left in between. Germline loops: CDR1 SGHTA, CDR2 FQGNSA. CDR3 length equals 16 residues. CDR3 coding DNA: TGTGCCAGCAGCCCCCAGTGGGCCAACTCCTACAATGAGCAGTTCTTC. It yields the protein CASSPQWANSYNEQFF.

The sample holds a few counts of this clonotype. V and J are TRBV7-2 and TRBJ2-3; the match to TRBD2 covers 7 bases. There are 15 residues in the CDR3. In germline, CDR1 is SGHTA, CDR2 FQGNSA. V gave up 5 bases and J gave up 2 bases; unmatched junction bases: 7. The CDR3 protein is CASSSPGGITDTQYF. In DNA, the CDR3 is TGTGCCAGCAGCAGTCCCGGGGGGATCACAGATACGCAGTATTTT.

This clonotype was picked up a small number of times. V usage is TRBV27 and J usage is TRBJ2-3; D is possibly TRBD1 or TRBD2 (5 bases each). Per the germline V gene, CDR1 is MNHEY and CDR2 is SMNVEV (reference sequence). The CDR3 is made up of 15 amino acids. Trimming took 5 bases from V and 1 from J, leaving 13 bases between them. The CDR3 region is CASSPEGRGTDTQYF. The CDR3 DNA reads TGTGCCAGCAGTCCTGAGGGGCGCGGCACAGATACGCAGTATTTT.

The CDR3 nucleotides read TGTGCCGTACAGACTAGCGCTTTTCGTCCCAGCTCCTACAATGAGCAGTTCTTC. Amino acids: CAVQTSAFRPSSYNEQFF. V gene TRBV6-1 combines with J gene TRBJ2-1; TRBD2 matches 8 bases. V dropped 11 bases and J dropped 0; count of bases not matched to a gene: 18. CDR1 is MNHNS and CDR2 is SASEGT in the germline V gene. The CDR3 runs 18 residues.

The table lists this clonotype with a few counts. The chain employs TRBV6-1 and TRBJ2-7; tentatively, D is TRBD2 (7 bases). The V end was cut by 5 bases, the J end by 4 bases, with 21 bases between. CDR1 and CDR2 (germline): MNHNS, SASEGT. This CDR3 has 16 amino acids. CDR3 residues: CASSPLTGGHYYEQYF. The CDR3 DNA is TGTGCCAGCAGTCCCCTTACCGGGGGGCATTATTACGAGCAGTACTTC.

The rearrangement uses TRBV12-3 or TRBV12-4 and TRBJ2-1; possible D gene TRBD2, 6 bases. V was pared by 6 bases and J by 5 bases, with 23 bases between. The CDR3 length is 17 residues. DNA of the CDR3: TGTGCCAGCAGGGAGGGAGACCCCCTCCGACGAAACAATGAGCAGTTCTTC. Translating it yields CASREGDPLRRNNEQFF.

The chain recombines TRBV4-1 with TRBJ1-1; possibly TRBD1 for D (6 bases). The CDR3 has 13 amino acids. V lost 4 bases, J lost 7 bases, and 13 bases lay in between. Per the germline V gene, CDR1 is MGHRA and CDR2 is YSYEKL. The CDR3 DNA reads as TGCGCCAGCAGCCGCAAGGACAGCCGTGAAGCTTTCTTT. Protein product: CASSRKDSREAFF.